Presented here are 25 T cell receptor beta chains from one specimen sequenced in a study of tumor and adjacent non-tumor tissue in lung cancer. The template was RNA from unsorted bulk tissue. TCRbeta libraries were built with three rounds of nested PCR, modified from ARM-PCR. TCRdb re-analysed the multiplex PCR reads in MiXCR, keeping a single row per CDR3 protein. The sample lists over 110,000 distinct CDR3 sequences, around 60% occurring once. The sequenced sample consisted of lung tumor tissue. The receptors stem from a man aged 55 to 69 with small cell lung cancer.

As concerns this clonotype: Germline is not matched at one junction end, which may reflect a read error. V and J are TRBV4-1 and TRBJ2-1; TRBD2 matches 12 bases. The CDR3 covers 18 residues. CDR1 is MGHRA and CDR2 is YSYEKL in the germline V gene. The CDR3 sequence: CSSSRETTGTSGFNEHFF. The CDR3 bases are TGCTCCAGCAGCCGAGAAACAACAGGGACTAGCGGGTTCAATGAGCACTTCTTC.

A few counts support this clonotype. The rearrangement uses TRBV4-1 and TRBJ2-6; 11 bases match TRBD1. CDR3 length: 17 residues. Germline CDR1 MGHRA, CDR2 YSYEKL. V lost 4 bases, J lost 3 bases, and 5 bases stayed unmatched. This CDR3 is CASSPDRGRFGANVLTF. For the CDR3, the DNA is TGCGCCAGCAGCCCGGACAGGGGGCGATTTGGGGCCAACGTCCTGACTTTC.

This clonotype occurred many times. The rearrangement uses TRBV5-1 and TRBJ2-2, with 12 bases that match TRBD2. There are 17 residues in the CDR3. Germline V gives CDR1 SGHRS, CDR2 YFSETQ. The J segment lost 5 bases and the V segment lost 2 bases, leaving 7 bases of the junction unmatched. The CDR3 DNA is TGCGCCAGCAGCTTCCTATCCGGGACTAGCGGGACCGGGGAGCTGTTTTTT. Translation: CASSFLSGTSGTGELFF. Full variable domain (missing parts from reference TRBV5-1 and TRBJ2-2): KAGVTQTPRYLIKTRGQQVTLSCSPISGHRSVSWYQQTPGQGLQFLFEYFSETQRNKGNFPGRFSGRQFSNSRSEMNVSTLELGDSALYLCASSFLSGTSGTGELFFGEGSRLTVL.

This clonotype has a handful of counts. V usage is TRBV6-5 and J usage is TRBJ1-3; D unclear. Trimming shortened V by 11 bases and J by 0 bases, and 11 bases separated the two germline ends. CDR1 is MNHEY, CDR2 SVGAGI, per germline. The CDR3 sequence is 13 residues long. The CDR3 nucleotides read TGTGCCGCGGCGGGAAGCTCTGGAAACACCATATATTTT. Translated, it gives CAAAGSSGNTIYF.

This chain uses TRBV11-2 with TRBJ2-3; 11 bases map to TRBD2. Germline V CDR1 and CDR2: SGHAT, FQNNGV. V dropped 6 bases and J dropped 8; count of bases not matched to a gene: 16. This CDR3 contains 17 residues. CDR3: CASRSRGSGRGTVTQYF. DNA of the CDR3: TGTGCCAGCAGATCACGGGGTAGCGGGAGGGGGACGGTTACGCAGTATTTT.

About this clonotype itself: The CDR3 does not close with the conserved phenylalanine or tryptophan, likely indicating a read error. J is TRBJ2-7 and V is TRBV20-1, with TRBD2 matching over 11 bases. The germline CDR1 and CDR2 sequences are DFQATT and SNEGSKA (reference sequence). There are 14 residues in the CDR3. V shed 8 bases and J 1 base; nucleotides not matched to a gene: 7. The CDR3 protein is CSTRSGRGSYEQYI. DNA for the CDR3: TGCAGTACCCGTAGCGGGAGGGGTTCCTACGAGCAGTACATC.

About this clonotype: One end of the junction varies from germline; a read error may be responsible. The chain carries TRBV20-1 and TRBJ2-3; possibly TRBD2 for D (6 bases). The CDR3 extends over 13 amino acids. Per the germline V gene, CDR1 is DFQATT and CDR2 is SNEGSKA (reference sequence). CDR3 amino acids: CSTRGGNTDTQYF. The DNA for the CDR3 is TGCAGTACTAGGGGCGGGAATACAGATACGCAGTATTTT.

The CDR3 coding sequence is TGCAGTGCTAGAGATCGGGTGAGGATAGTGACCCAGTACTTC. Its protein is CSARDRVRIVTQYF. The rearrangement uses TRBV20-1 and TRBJ2-5, with D unresolved. V was trimmed by 0 bases and J by 7 bases, leaving 15 bases between them. CDR1 is DFQATT and CDR2 is SNEGSKA in the germline V gene (reference sequence). This CDR3 comprises 14 residues.

The CDR3 DNA follows: TGCGCCAGCAGCCTTATGTCCGGGGAGCTGTTTTTT. This codes for CASSLMSGELFF. The V gene is TRBV5-1, the J gene TRBJ2-2; D not resolved. There are 12 residues in the CDR3. The germline gives CDR1 SGHRS, CDR2 YFSETQ. The V gene lost 4 bases and the J gene lost 6 bases, with 7 bases spanning the gap.

This clonotype was observed a few times. The gene calls are TRBV30 and TRBJ2-7; 9 bases line up with TRBD1. J was trimmed by 5 bases and V by 3 bases; bases with no gene match: 8. Germline V gene lookup returns CDR1 GTSNPN and CDR2 SVGIG (reference sequence). The CDR3 spans 14 residues. The CDR3 bases are TGTGCCTGGAGGGGAGGGACAGGGAGGGACGAGCAGTACTTC. Translated, it gives CAWRGGTGRDEQYF.

This clonotype counts as medium-sized. The chain uses TRBV20-1 and TRBJ2-1; 8 bases line up with TRBD2. The CDR3 is 16 residues long. Germline CDR1 DFQATT, CDR2 SNEGSKA (reference sequence). Losses at the gene ends were 3 bases for V and 0 bases for J; bases not matched to a gene: 7. The CDR3 region has the DNA TGCAGTGCTAGCGTACTAGCGGCAAACTCCTACAATGAGCAGTTCTTC. It is translated as CSASVLAANSYNEQFF.

With regard to this clonotype: One junction end does not reproduce the germline sequence, and a read error may be involved. The rearrangement links TRBV10-1 to TRBJ1-6; no clear D gene. The CDR3 is 13 residues long. Germline-derived CDR1 and CDR2 are WNHNN and SYGVQD (reference sequence). The CDR3 DNA sequence: TGCGCCAGCTCCGACGGATATAATTCACCCTTCCACTTT. It yields the protein CASSDGYNSPFHF.

The rearrangement joins TRBV20-1 to TRBJ2-1; no reliable D call. The germline V and J ends were trimmed by 6 bases and 5 bases, with 20 bases remaining between them. Germline assignment: CDR1 DFQATT and CDR2 SNEGSKA (reference sequence). The CDR3 contains 15 residues. CDR3 amino acids: CSAAPSTCWNNEQFF. CDR3 sequence (DNA): TGCAGTGCAGCCCCTAGTACTTGCTGGAACAATGAGCAGTTCTTC.

This clonotype was found once. Lacking the conserved final phenylalanine or tryptophan, this CDR3 likely reflects a read error. The V gene is TRBV11-2, the J gene TRBJ1-6; TRBD1 matches at 7 bases. V gave up 7 bases and J gave up 10 bases; unmatched junction bases: 7. CDR1 and CDR2 from the germline V gene are SGHAT and FQNNGV. The CDR3 loop spans 13 amino acids. The CDR3 region is CASTQTGDSPLHL. CDR3 sequence (DNA): TGTGCCAGCACCCAAACAGGGGACTCACCCCTCCACCTT.

The rearrangement joins TRBV7-6 to TRBJ2-3; TRBD2 aligns across 7 bases. Germline-derived CDR1 and CDR2 are SGHVS and FNYEAQ. The CDR3 has 18 residues. The ends lost 1 base at V and 4 bases at J; junction bases unmatched: 14. CDR3 sequence (DNA): TGTGCCAGCAGCTTAGGACGGGGCGGGAGTGATGGATCAGATACGCAGTATTTT. Amino acids: CASSLGRGGSDGSDTQYF.

The V call is TRBV20-1, the J call TRBJ2-3; D ambiguous. Germline CDR1 is DFQATT and CDR2 is SNEGSKA (reference sequence). The CDR3 is 14 residues long. Trimming removed 6 bases from V and 4 bases from J, with 17 bases in between. CDR3 sequence (DNA): TGCAGTGCCTTGATCCCCGAGGCGTCAGATACGCAGTATTTT. It translates to CSALIPEASDTQYF.

This clonotype showed up just a few times. The rearrangement uses TRBV11-2 and TRBJ2-1, with D possibly being TRBD2 (5 bases). Germline V gives CDR1 SGHAT, CDR2 FQNNGV. Trimming left V 5 bases short and J 12 bases short, with 20 bases between. This CDR3 is 14 amino acids long. CDR3 sequence (DNA): TGTGCCAGCAGCGGCCTACGAGGGAGTGATGGGCAGTTCTTC. Translation gives CASSGLRGSDGQFF.

The V gene is TRBV5-6, the J gene TRBJ2-7, with D uncertain. The CDR3 runs to 13 residues. Germline assignment: CDR1 SGHDT and CDR2 YYEEEE. Trimming cost V 4 bases and J 2 bases, with 10 bases left between them. DNA for the CDR3: TGTGCCAGCAGCGACTGGCTTACCTACGAGCAGTACTTC. It specifies CASSDWLTYEQYF.

The chain is built from TRBV11-2 and TRBJ2-1; TRBD2 matches at 13 bases. The CDR3 totals 15 residues. Per the germline V gene, CDR1 is SGHAT and CDR2 is FQNNGV. CDR3 nucleotide sequence: TGTGGCAGTAGTTTACTAGCGGGAGGGTTCAATGAGCAGTTCTTC. Amino acids: CGSSLLAGGFNEQFF.

Turning to this clonotype: One junction end disagrees with the germline gene, perhaps due to a read error. V gene TRBV12-3 or TRBV12-4 combines with J gene TRBJ2-3; TRBD2 agrees at 7 bases. This CDR3 spans 13 amino acids. CDR3 residues: CTSTVRGEDTQYF. CDR3 nucleotides: TGTACCAGTACGGTCCGGGGGGAGGATACGCAGTATTTT.

On this clonotype itself: A junction boundary mismatches the germline segment, possibly from a read error. The rearrangement uses TRBV30 and TRBJ1-5, with 9 positions matching TRBD1. Germline V gives CDR1 GTSNPN, CDR2 SVGIG (reference sequence). The CDR3 is 14 amino acids. CDR3 DNA sequence: TGTGCCTGGAGTGGGACAGGGGTCAATCAGCCCCAACATTTT. Residues: CAWSGTGVNQPQHF.

As for this clonotype: A read error is possible here, since a much larger clone lies one base away. No conserved phenylalanine or tryptophan ends this CDR3, so it is likely a read error. The rearrangement uses TRBV20-1 and TRBJ2-1; the match to TRBD2 covers 10 bases. Germline CDR1 is DFQATT and CDR2 is SNEGSKA (reference sequence). The junction had 5 bases not matched to a gene; V was cut back by 5 bases and J by 4 bases. The CDR3 sequence is 14 residues long. DNA for the CDR3: TGCAGTGCTCACCGGACTAGCGGTTACAATGAGCAGTTCTAC. Amino acid sequence: CSAHRTSGYNEQFY.

This rearrangement joins TRBV29-1 to TRBJ2-1, with 7 positions matching TRBD1. The CDR3 loop spans 13 amino acids. V lost 5 bases to trimming and J lost 5 bases; unmatched junction nucleotides: 6. Germline V lookup: CDR1 SQVTM, CDR2 ANQGSEA. The CDR3 nucleotides are TGCAGCGTTTCCTCTACAGGGGACAATGAGCAGTTCTTC. It encodes CSVSSTGDNEQFF.

The rearrangement links TRBV4-1 to TRBJ2-2; 7 bases match TRBD1. Germline CDR1 reads MGHRA; CDR2 reads YSYEKL. V trimming: 0 bases; J trimming: 8 bases; junction bases outside the gene matches: 12. This CDR3 contains 17 residues. CDR3 nucleotide sequence: TGCGCCAGCAGCCAAGATAGAAAGGGGGCGGGCACAGGGGAGCTGTTTTTT. Translated: CASSQDRKGAGTGELFF.

J is TRBJ2-1 and V is TRBV6-1, with 12 bases that match TRBD1. In germline, CDR1 is MNHNS, CDR2 SASEGT. Trimming cost V 6 bases and J 13 bases; bases outside gene matches: 16. This CDR3 is 16 amino acids long. This chain's CDR3 is CASRHSPGQGARDQFF. Here the CDR3 DNA reads TGTGCCAGCAGACACTCCCCGGGACAGGGGGCGCGTGATCAGTTCTTC.